This TCR beta chain came from a study of cytomegalovirus exposure and HLA in healthy donors listed by TCRdb under 2017. Turning to the overall study: The 500 to 800 repertoires of the first cohort and the 110 or so validation repertoires were produced on the same platform, according to a later analysis. To predict cytomegalovirus infection status, the study brought together high-throughput TCR immunosequencing, statistical association of individual TCRs with disease status, and machine learning. Along with the approximately 650-subject first cohort, a separate validation cohort of approximately 110 different subjects was used. The aim of the study was to test whether cataloging public T cell receptors could identify signatures of past pathogen exposure.

This clone was recorded a few times. Its antigen specificity is not known. Base qualities were left out, and no much larger clone turns up one base away. The method was the immunoSEQ multiplex PCR assay. From the authors' description of their analysis: A statistical classification framework was built to diagnose cytomegalovirus status from the catalog of TCR beta chain sequences. TCRdb retrieved this table from immuneACCESS and kept in-frame rearrangements only. Not all clones are present; in checked studies, unresolved V genes account for under half, and no reason is known for the remainder. For V, J and clone size, that table is used; D and trimming come from the DNA. This sample gives around 300,000 clones in total; 75% to 90% of them show up just once. The ten largest clonotypes hold roughly 1.2% of the sample. Points the paper makes about the study in general: Of the cluster scores, approximately 95% were above 0 in a later analysis, which found that TCRs clustered in the first cohort also tended to co-occur in the roughly 130 validation repertoires. In vitro tests confirmed that a few of the cytomegalovirus-associated TCR beta chains recognize cytomegalovirus antigens. Most TCR sequences were observed very rarely across donors, whereas some public TCRs were present in many individuals. A later analysis lacked HLA typing for the validation cohort, so it scored co-occurrence in that cohort across all 120 or so repertoires. The authors suggested that the approach could potentially be generalized to other disease states and immunological phenotypes. The study gave a list of some 150 TCR beta chains associated with cytomegalovirus. The classifier was reported to diagnose cytomegalovirus status with high specificity and sensitivity in both the original cohort and the validation cohort.

The CDR3 sequence holds 14 residues, the cysteine and phenylalanine included. Just the 42-base CDR3 DNA is kept, in frame starting at base 1. The germline V gene (reference sequence) provides CDR1 LNHDA and CDR2 SQIVND. V drops 3 bases and J drops 2 bases, leaving 7 bases in between. The donors were included in the validation cohort of 100 to 150 subjects, a group kept apart from the approximately 700-subject first cohort. The receptor was derived from a woman in her 30s in good health and CMV-seropositive. The material sequenced was PBMCs. Rearrangement joined TRBV19 to TRBJ2-2; the D gene lacks a confident call. The nucleotide sequence is given as TGTGCCAGTAGTATGCTCCTTAACACCGGGGAGCTGTTTTTT. Its protein product is CASSMLLNTGELFF.